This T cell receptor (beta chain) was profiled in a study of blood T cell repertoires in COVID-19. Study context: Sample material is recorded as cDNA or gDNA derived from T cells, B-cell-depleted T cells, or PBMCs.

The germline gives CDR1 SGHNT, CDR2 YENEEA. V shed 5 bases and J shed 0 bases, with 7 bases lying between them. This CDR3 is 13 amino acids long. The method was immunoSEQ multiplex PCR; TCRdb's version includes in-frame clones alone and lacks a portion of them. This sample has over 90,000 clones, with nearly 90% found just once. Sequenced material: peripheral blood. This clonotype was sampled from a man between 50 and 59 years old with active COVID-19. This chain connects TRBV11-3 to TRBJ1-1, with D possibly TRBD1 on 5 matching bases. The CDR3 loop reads CASSDSLNTEAFF. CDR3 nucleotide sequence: TGTGCCAGCAGCGACAGCCTGAACACTGAAGCTTTCTTT.